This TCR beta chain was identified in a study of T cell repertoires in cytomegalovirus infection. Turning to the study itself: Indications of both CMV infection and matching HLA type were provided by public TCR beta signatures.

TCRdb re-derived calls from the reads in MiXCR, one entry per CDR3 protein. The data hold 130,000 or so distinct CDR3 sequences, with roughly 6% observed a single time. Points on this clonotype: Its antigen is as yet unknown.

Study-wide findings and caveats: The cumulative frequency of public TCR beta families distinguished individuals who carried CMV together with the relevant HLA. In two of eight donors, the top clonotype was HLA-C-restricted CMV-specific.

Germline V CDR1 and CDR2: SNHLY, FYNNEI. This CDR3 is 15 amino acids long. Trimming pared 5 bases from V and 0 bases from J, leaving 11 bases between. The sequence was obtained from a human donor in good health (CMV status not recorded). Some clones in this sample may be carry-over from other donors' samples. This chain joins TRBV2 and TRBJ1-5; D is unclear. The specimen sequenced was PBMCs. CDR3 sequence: CASSQGTDSNQPQHF. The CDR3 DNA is TGTGCCAGCAGTCAAGGCACTGATAGCAATCAGCCCCAGCATTTT.